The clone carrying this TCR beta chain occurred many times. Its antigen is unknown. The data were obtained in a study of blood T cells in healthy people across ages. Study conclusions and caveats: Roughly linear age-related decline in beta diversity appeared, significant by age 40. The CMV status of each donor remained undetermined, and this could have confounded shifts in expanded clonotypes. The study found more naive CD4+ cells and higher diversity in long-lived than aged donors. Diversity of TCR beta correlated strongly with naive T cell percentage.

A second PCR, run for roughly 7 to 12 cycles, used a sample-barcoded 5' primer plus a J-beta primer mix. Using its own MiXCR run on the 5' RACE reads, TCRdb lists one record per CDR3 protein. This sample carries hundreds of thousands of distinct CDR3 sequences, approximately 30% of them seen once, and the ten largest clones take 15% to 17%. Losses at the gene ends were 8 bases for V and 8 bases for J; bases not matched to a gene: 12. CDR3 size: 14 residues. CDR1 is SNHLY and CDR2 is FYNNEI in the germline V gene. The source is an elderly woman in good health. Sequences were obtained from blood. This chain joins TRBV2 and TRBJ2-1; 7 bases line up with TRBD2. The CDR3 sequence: CASWEGAVSDEQFF. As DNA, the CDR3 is TGTGCCAGCTGGGAGGGAGCTGTGAGCGATGAGCAGTTCTTC.